The clone carrying this T cell receptor beta chain was observed many times. The antigen remains unidentified. These data are taken from a study of regulatory T cells in long-lasting Graves disease. Time point defined: newly diagnosed GD, antithyroid drugs for less than 3 months. From RNA extracted from PBMCs, the TCR library was made. Study-wide points: Less diverse TCR repertoires were seen in persistent Graves' patients than in newly diagnosed ones. New patients shared some 890 public clonotypes, fewer than the approximately 2,500 shared by persistent patients. Researchers reported studying only peripheral blood, not thyroid tissue.

HTBI primers from iRepertoire and Arm-PCR of CDR3 regions yielded the TCR beta libraries. TCRdb ran MiXCR on the multiplex PCR reads and lists one entry per CDR3 protein. The table includes 530,000 or so distinct CDR3 sequences, 13% detected once. Germline CDR1 and CDR2: SGHAT and FQDESV (reference sequence). The V end was cut by 1 base, the J end by 4 bases, with 13 bases between. CDR3 length: 15 residues. These sequences were also reported in another study, on T cells in Graves' hyperthyroidism and ophthalmopathy.

The chain has TRBV11-1 and TRBJ2-5; D tentatively fits TRBD1 or TRBD2 (5 bases each). Here the sequenced sample was peripheral blood mononuclear cells (PBMCs), taken at new diagnosis, from a patient treated with antithyroid drugs. The sequence derives from a man aged 30-40 years with Graves disease. In nucleotides, the CDR3 is TGTGCCAGCAGCTTAGTTGGGACCGCCAGAGAGACCCAGTACTTC. Its translation is CASSLVGTARETQYF.